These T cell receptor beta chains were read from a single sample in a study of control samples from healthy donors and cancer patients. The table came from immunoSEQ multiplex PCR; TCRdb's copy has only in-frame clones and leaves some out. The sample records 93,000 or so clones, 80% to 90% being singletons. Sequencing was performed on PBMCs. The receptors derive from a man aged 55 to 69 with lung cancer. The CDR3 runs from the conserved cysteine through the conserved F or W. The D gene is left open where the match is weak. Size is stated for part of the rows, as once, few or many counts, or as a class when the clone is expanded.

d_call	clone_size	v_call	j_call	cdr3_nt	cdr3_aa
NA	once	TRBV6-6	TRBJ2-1	TGTGCCAGCAGCCCCACATGGACTACCTACAATGAGCAGTTCTTC	CASSPTWTTYNEQFF
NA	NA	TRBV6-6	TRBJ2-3	TGTGCCAGCATCTGGGGCCCTAGCACAGATACGCAGTATTTT	CASIWGPSTDTQYF
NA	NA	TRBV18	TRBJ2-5	TGTGCCAGCTCACTAATACAAGAGACCCAGTACTTC	CASSLIQETQYF
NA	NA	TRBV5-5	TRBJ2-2	TGTGCCAGCAGCTTGATTGCGACAATGGCCGGGGAGCTGTTTTTT	CASSLIATMAGELFF
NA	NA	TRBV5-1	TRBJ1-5	TGCGCCAGCAGCTTGGTCGGTATAGAAGGCCAGCCCCAGCATTTT	CASSLVGIEGQPQHF
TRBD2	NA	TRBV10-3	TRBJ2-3	TGTGCCATCAGTGAGTTCTTACTTCAGCGGGGGGACACAGATACGCAGTATTTT	CAISEFLLQRGDTDTQYF
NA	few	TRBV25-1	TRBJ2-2	TGTGCCAGCGGTGTTACCGGGGAGCTGTTTTTT	CASGVTGELFF
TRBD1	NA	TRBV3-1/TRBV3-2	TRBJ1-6	TGTGCCAGCAGCCAAGGGGACAGGGGTTCACCCCTCCACTTT	CASSQGDRGSPLHF
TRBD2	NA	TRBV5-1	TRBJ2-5	TGCGCCAGCAGCCCGACTAGCGGGGTCCAAGAGACCCAGTACTTC	CASSPTSGVQETQYF
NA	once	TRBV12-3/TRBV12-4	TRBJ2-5	TGTGCCAGCAGTTTTGGGACTTTCGAGACCCAGTACTTC	CASSFGTFETQYF
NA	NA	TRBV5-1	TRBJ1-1	TGCGCCAGCAGCGTGGACAGTATGAACACTGAAGCTTTCTTT	CASSVDSMNTEAFF
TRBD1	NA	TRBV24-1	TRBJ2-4	TGTGCCACCAGTGGTGCGGACAGGGGGGATCGCATTCAGTACTTC	CATSGADRGDRIQYF
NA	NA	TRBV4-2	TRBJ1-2	TGTGCCAGCAGCCAAGATCCCACGATCCTCCTGGACTACACCTTC	CASSQDPTILLDYTF
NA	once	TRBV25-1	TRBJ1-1	TGTGCCAGCAGTGAAGATAGGGAGGGAAACACTGAAGCTTTCTTT	CASSEDREGNTEAFF
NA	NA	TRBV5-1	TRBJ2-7	TGCGCCAGCAGTCGGACTCAGGGCGCCTACGAGCAGTACTTC	CASSRTQGAYEQYF
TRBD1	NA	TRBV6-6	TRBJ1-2	TGTGCCAGCAGTTACTTAGGGACAGGCTATGGCTACACCTTC	CASSYLGTGYGYTF
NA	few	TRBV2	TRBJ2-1	TGTGCCAGCATTCGAGATCGGGGTGCGGGTGAGCAGTTCTTC	CASIRDRGAGEQFF
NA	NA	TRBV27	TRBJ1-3	TGTGCCAGCAGGGAGGCCCGGGACGGCAACACCATATATTTT	CASREARDGNTIYF